The 22 T cell receptor beta chains reported below all come from one sample, sequenced in a study of CD8+ T cells in alopecia areata. cDNA prepared by RNA extraction and subsequent reverse transcription served as the template for sequencing. Assay used: immunoSEQ multiplex PCR; TCRdb lists only in-frame clones, some missing. Of 160,000 or so clones in the sample, approximately 65% were seen once. The source material was CD8+ T cells sorted from blood, sampled at week 0. These receptor sequences come from a human donor with alopecia areata.

This chain uses TRBV29-1 with TRBJ2-1; D is unclear. V shed 7 bases and J shed 4 bases, with 20 bases lying between them. Germline V CDR1 and CDR2: SQVTM, ANQGSEA. The CDR3 covers 15 residues. The CDR3: CSAKIVYRNYNEQFF. CDR3 nucleotide sequence: TGCAGCGCGAAGATCGTTTACAGAAATTACAATGAGCAGTTCTTC.

The rearrangement links TRBV4-1 to TRBJ1-1; no clear D gene. Trimming removed 0 bases from V and 1 base from J, with 9 bases in between. The CDR3 consists of 15 residues. Germline values: CDR1 MGHRA, CDR2 YSYEKL. This CDR3 reads CASSQDSSGNTEAFF. The CDR3 DNA is TGCGCCAGCAGCCAAGATTCTTCAGGGAACACTGAAGCTTTCTTT.

The chain uses TRBV5-6 and TRBJ2-1; 9 bases fit TRBD1. The CDR3 has 19 residues. With 1 base clipped from V and 8 bases from J, the junction kept 19 bases outside the gene matches. The germline gives CDR1 SGHDT, CDR2 YYEEEE. The CDR3: CASSLITAVVGTGIDEQFF. The CDR3 region has the DNA TGTGCCAGCAGCTTGATTACTGCTGTGGTAGGGACAGGGATCGATGAGCAGTTCTTC.

The J gene is TRBJ1-2, the V gene TRBV19; TRBD1 matches at 7 bases. J gave up 3 bases and V 5 bases, and 15 bases lay outside the gene matches. This CDR3 has 17 amino acids. Germline V gene sequence: CDR1 LNHDA, CDR2 SQIVND (reference sequence). CDR3 in DNA: TGTGCCAGTAGTCCCCTATCAGGCAGGGGGGAAGACTATGGCTACACCTTC. It specifies CASSPLSGRGEDYGYTF.

This rearrangement joins TRBV6-6 to TRBJ1-1; a possible D gene is TRBD1 (5 bases). This CDR3 spans 12 amino acids. V dropped 8 bases and J dropped 2 bases, with 9 bases sitting between them. Germline-derived CDR1 and CDR2 are MNHNY and SVGAGI (reference sequence). Written as DNA, the CDR3 is TGTGCCAGCGTCGGGGGTAACACTGAAGCTTTCTTT. Protein: CASVGGNTEAFF.

The chain is built from TRBV7-9 and TRBJ2-1; TRBD2 aligns across 8 bases. The CDR3 runs to 15 residues. Trimming took 5 bases from V and 0 from J; bases not matched to a gene: 3. The germline V gene encodes CDR1 SEHNR and CDR2 FQNEAQ (reference sequence). The CDR3 loop reads CASSPREGSYNEQFF. The CDR3 region has the DNA TGTGCCAGCAGCCCCCGGGAGGGCTCCTACAATGAGCAGTTCTTC.

V and J are TRBV5-1 and TRBJ2-7; D might be TRBD2 (6 bases). Germline V gene sequence: CDR1 SGHRS, CDR2 YFSETQ. The CDR3 spans 13 residues. Trimming pared 5 bases from V and 7 bases from J, leaving 16 bases between. CDR3 DNA: TGCGCCAGCAGTATAACTACAGGAGGGGAGCAGTACTTC. It yields the protein CASSITTGGEQYF.

V usage is TRBV2 and J usage is TRBJ1-5, with D perhaps matching TRBD1 (5 bases). V was shortened by 8 bases and J by 10 bases, with 18 bases between the two germline ends. CDR1 and CDR2 (germline): SNHLY, FYNNEI. This CDR3 comprises 13 residues. The CDR3 nucleotides read TGTGCCAGCGGGGGACGGTCAAATGATCCCCAGCATTTT. Its translation is CASGGRSNDPQHF.

The rearrangement joins TRBV4-1 to TRBJ2-7, with 8 bases aligning to TRBD1. This CDR3 spans 18 amino acids. Trimming at V came to 4 bases and at J to 3 bases, leaving 17 bases not matched to a gene. CDR1 and CDR2 (germline): MGHRA, YSYEKL. In DNA form, the CDR3 reads TGCGCCAGCAGCCTGAGGACAGGGAATAGAATGGTTGGCTACGAGCAGTACTTC. Residues: CASSLRTGNRMVGYEQYF.

The gene calls are TRBV6-1 and TRBJ1-2; D gene unclear. The CDR3 contains 15 residues. The V gene lost 3 bases and the J gene lost 8 bases, with 19 bases spanning the gap. Germline loops: CDR1 MNHNS, CDR2 SASEGT. The CDR3 bases are TGTGCCAGCAGTGATCATTTCGGCAGTCCTTACGGCTACACCTTC. It yields the protein CASSDHFGSPYGYTF.

This clone was detected only once. The chain couples TRBV27 to TRBJ2-1; 10 bases agree with TRBD2. The junction had 10 bases not matched to a gene; V was cut back by 2 bases and J by 6 bases. Germline V lookup: CDR1 MNHEY, CDR2 SMNVEV (reference sequence). The CDR3 has 17 amino acids. The CDR3 region is CASSLLTASGGGNEQFF. CDR3 DNA: TGTGCCAGCAGTTTACTTACCGCTAGCGGGGGAGGCAATGAGCAGTTCTTC.

The chain joins TRBV28 to TRBJ2-5, with unresolved D. CDR1 and CDR2 (germline): MDHEN, SYDVKM. Between the trimmed V and J ends, which lost 5 bases and 1 base, there was a span of 17 bases. This CDR3 has 16 residues. CDR3 region: CASSTAGRGIQETQYF. Here the CDR3 DNA reads TGTGCCAGCAGTACCGCCGGGCGCGGAATCCAAGAGACCCAGTACTTC.

V is TRBV2 and J is TRBJ1-5; D is unclear. V lost 6 bases and J lost 3, with 15 bases in between. The CDR3 runs to 15 residues. Germline lookup yields CDR1 SNHLY and CDR2 FYNNEI. The CDR3 region is CASSLGSEINQPQHF. CDR3 DNA sequence: TGTGCCAGCAGCCTCGGGTCAGAGATCAATCAGCCCCAGCATTTT.

The chain couples TRBV30 to TRBJ2-1; D not certain. CDR1 is GTSNPN, CDR2 SVGIG, per germline (reference sequence). The V end lost 2 bases, the J end lost 5 bases, and 10 bases lay between the germline ends. The CDR3 consists of 13 residues. The CDR3 DNA reads as TGTGCCTGGAGTTTTGCAGCGCACAATGAGCAGTTCTTC. Its protein product is CAWSFAAHNEQFF.

The V call is TRBV27, the J call TRBJ2-7; unclear D gene. V lost 0 bases and J 6 bases, leaving 15 bases between the germline ends. The CDR3 covers 15 residues. Germline lookup yields CDR1 MNHEY and CDR2 SMNVEV (reference sequence). For the CDR3, the DNA is TGTGCCAGCAGTTTATCGGTTAATATCTTGTTCGAGCAGTACTTC. This sequence encodes CASSLSVNILFEQYF.

This rearrangement joins TRBV7-9 to TRBJ2-7; D unclear. The CDR3 length is 13 residues. V was shortened by 8 bases and J by 3 bases, with 14 bases between the two germline ends. In germline, CDR1 is SEHNR, CDR2 FQNEAQ (reference sequence). The CDR3 DNA is TGTGCCAGCGGGCGTGGGAAACTCTACGAGCAGTACTTC. Protein product: CASGRGKLYEQYF.

There are a few counts of this clone. This chain links TRBV6-5 with TRBJ2-7, with 9 bases fitting TRBD1. CDR1 and CDR2 (germline): MNHEY, SVGAGI. The CDR3 totals 15 residues. The ends lost 0 bases at V and 4 bases at J; junction bases unmatched: 4. CDR3 amino acids: CASSYSGTGQYEQYF. The CDR3 nucleotides read TGTGCCAGCAGTTACTCCGGGACAGGGCAGTACGAGCAGTACTTC.

The chain carries TRBV5-6 and TRBJ2-3; the D is unclear. With 0 bases removed from V and 4 bases from J, the gap between germline ends came to 6 bases. The CDR3 loop spans 13 amino acids. Germline CDR1 and CDR2: SGHDT and YYEEEE. The CDR3 coding sequence is TGTGCCAGCAGCTTGGCTCAGCCAGATACGCAGTATTTT. This sequence encodes CASSLAQPDTQYF.

The chain carries TRBV11-2 and TRBJ1-1; 9 nucleotides match TRBD1. V trimming: 6 bases; J trimming: 3 bases; junction bases outside the gene matches: 14. The CDR3 consists of 17 residues. Per germline, CDR1 SGHAT and CDR2 FQNNGV. CDR3: CASSFVPYRDRDTEAFF. CDR3 nucleotides: TGTGCCAGCAGTTTTGTTCCTTACCGGGACAGGGACACTGAAGCTTTCTTT.

This rearrangement joins TRBV2 to TRBJ1-2, with unresolved D. Germline V gene lookup returns CDR1 SNHLY and CDR2 FYNNEI. The CDR3 extends over 16 amino acids. V lost 10 bases, J lost 0 bases, and 21 bases lay in between. CDR3 sequence reads: CATESETELANYGYTF. CDR3 nucleotides: TGTGCCACAGAGTCGGAGACCGAGCTTGCTAACTATGGCTACACCTTC.

The V call is TRBV7-9, the J call TRBJ2-1, with D unresolved. Trimming removed 3 bases at V and 10 bases at J, with 10 bases between. This CDR3 has 12 residues. Germline CDR1 is SEHNR and CDR2 is FQNEAQ (reference sequence). The CDR3 loop reads CASSFGPPEQFF. CDR3 nucleotide sequence: TGTGCCAGCAGCTTTGGCCCGCCCGAGCAGTTCTTC.

V is TRBV4-1 and J is TRBJ1-2; 8 positions agree with TRBD1. The V gene's germline CDR1 is MGHRA and CDR2 YSYEKL. Trimming at V came to 0 bases and at J to 8 bases, leaving 2 bases not matched to a gene. CDR3 size: 13 residues. The CDR3 DNA follows: TGCGCCAGCAGCCAAGAGACAGGGGACGGCTACACCTTC. It codes for CASSQETGDGYTF.